This TCR beta chain came from a study of T cell responses to AZD1222 COVID-19 vaccine. Study as a whole: Pooled together were second doses at about 4 or about 12 weeks.

V lost 5 bases and J 3 bases, leaving 17 bases between the germline ends. The CDR3 loop spans 15 amino acids. The V gene's germline CDR1 is LNHDA and CDR2 SQIVND (reference sequence). Measured with immunoSEQ multiplex PCR; TCRdb has only the in-frame clones, and not every one. The table shows 110,000 to 150,000 clones, with 80% to 90% occurring only once. About this clone: Its target is not known.

Overall study results and limits: Seropositivity was recorded at baseline in only 6 or 7 AZD1222 recipients. White British donors predominated, females outnumbered males, and clonal diversity was possibly underestimated. It was only after the peak T cell response that any repertoires were sampled.

V gene TRBV19 combines with J gene TRBJ2-7, with a weak D call TRBD1 (5 bases). Source: peripheral blood, taken on day 0 of AZD1222 vaccination. The TCR comes from an adult in good health. CDR3 sequence: CASSFDSQSLYEQYF. The DNA of the CDR3 is TGTGCCAGTAGTTTCGACAGTCAAAGTCTCTACGAGCAGTACTTC.